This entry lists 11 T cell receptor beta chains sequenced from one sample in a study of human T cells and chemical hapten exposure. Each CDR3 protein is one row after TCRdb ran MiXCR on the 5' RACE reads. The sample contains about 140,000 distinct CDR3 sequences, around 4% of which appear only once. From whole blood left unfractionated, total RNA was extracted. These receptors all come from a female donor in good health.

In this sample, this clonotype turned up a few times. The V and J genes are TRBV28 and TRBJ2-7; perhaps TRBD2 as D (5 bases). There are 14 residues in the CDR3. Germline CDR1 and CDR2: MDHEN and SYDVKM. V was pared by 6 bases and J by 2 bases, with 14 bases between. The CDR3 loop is CASRSAGPTYEQYF. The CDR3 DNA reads TGTGCCAGCAGGTCTGCGGGTCCAACCTACGAGCAGTACTTC.

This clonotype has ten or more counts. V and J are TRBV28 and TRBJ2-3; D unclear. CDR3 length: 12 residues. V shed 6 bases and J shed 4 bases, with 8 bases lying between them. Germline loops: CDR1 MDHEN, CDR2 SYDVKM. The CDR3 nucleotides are TGTGCCAGCAGGGAATATTCAGATACGCAGTATTTT. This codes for CASREYSDTQYF.

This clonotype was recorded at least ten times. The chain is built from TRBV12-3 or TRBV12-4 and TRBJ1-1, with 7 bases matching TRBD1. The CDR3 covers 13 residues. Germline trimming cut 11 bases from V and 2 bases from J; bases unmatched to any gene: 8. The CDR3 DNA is TGTGCCGTCGGGGACAGACCAAACACTGAAGCTTTCTTT. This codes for CAVGDRPNTEAFF.

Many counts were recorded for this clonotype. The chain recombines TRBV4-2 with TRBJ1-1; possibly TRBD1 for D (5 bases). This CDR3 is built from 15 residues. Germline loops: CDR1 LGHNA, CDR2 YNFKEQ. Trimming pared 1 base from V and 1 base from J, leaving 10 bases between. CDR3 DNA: TGTGCCAGCAGCCAAGGTCCCAGGGAGAACACTGAAGCTTTCTTT. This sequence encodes CASSQGPRENTEAFF.

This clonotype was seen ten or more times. The CDR3 loop is CASSLEGTGIEKLFF. The CDR3 coding sequence is TGTGCCAGCAGCTTGGAGGGTACGGGGATTGAAAAACTGTTTTTT. V gene TRBV5-5 combines with J gene TRBJ1-4; D remains unclear. Trimming removed 0 bases from V and 7 bases from J, with 13 bases in between. Germline CDR1 SGHKS, CDR2 YYEKEE (reference sequence). The CDR3 covers 15 residues.

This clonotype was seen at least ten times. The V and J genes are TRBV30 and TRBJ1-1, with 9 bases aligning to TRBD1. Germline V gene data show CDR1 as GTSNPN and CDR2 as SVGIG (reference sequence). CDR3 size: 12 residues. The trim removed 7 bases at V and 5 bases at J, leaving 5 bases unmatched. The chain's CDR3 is CAYGQGWTEAFF. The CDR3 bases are TGTGCCTACGGACAGGGGTGGACTGAAGCTTTCTTT. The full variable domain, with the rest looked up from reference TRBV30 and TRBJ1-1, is SQTIHQWPATLVQPVGSPLSLECTVEGTSNPNLYWYRQAAGRGLQLLFYSVGIGQISSEVPQNLSASRPQDRQFILSSKKLLLSDSGFYLCAYGQGWTEAFFGQGTRLTVV.

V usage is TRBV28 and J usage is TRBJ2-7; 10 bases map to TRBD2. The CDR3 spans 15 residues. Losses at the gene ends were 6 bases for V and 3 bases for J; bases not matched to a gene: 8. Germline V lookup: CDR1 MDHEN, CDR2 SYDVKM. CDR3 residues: CASSLPGLAIYEQYF. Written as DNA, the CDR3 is TGTGCCAGCAGCCTGCCGGGACTAGCGATCTACGAGCAGTACTTC.

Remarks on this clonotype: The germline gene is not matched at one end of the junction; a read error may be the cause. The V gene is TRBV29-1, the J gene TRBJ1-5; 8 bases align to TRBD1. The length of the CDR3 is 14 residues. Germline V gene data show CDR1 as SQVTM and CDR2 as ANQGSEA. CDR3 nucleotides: TGCAGCGTGACACAGGGGGATAGCAATCAGCCCCAGAATTTT. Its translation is CSVTQGDSNQPQNF.

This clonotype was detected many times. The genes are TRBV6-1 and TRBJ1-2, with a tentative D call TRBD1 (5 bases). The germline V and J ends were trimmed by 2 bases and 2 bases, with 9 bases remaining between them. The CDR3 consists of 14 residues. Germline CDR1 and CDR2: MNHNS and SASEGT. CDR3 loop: CASSEQGSNYGYTF. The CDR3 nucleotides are TGTGCCAGCAGTGAACAGGGATCCAACTATGGCTACACCTTC.

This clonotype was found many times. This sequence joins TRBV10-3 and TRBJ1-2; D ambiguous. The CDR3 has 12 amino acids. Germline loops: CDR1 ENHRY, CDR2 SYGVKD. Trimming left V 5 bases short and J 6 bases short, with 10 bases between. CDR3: CAISYDRNGYTF. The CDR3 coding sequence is TGTGCCATCAGTTATGATAGGAATGGCTACACCTTC.

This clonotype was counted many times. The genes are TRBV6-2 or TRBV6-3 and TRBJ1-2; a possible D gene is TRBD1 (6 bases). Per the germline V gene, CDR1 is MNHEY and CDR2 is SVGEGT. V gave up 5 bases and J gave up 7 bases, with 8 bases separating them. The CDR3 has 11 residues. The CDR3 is CASSRTAGYTF. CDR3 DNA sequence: TGTGCCAGCAGTCGGACAGCTGGCTACACCTTC.